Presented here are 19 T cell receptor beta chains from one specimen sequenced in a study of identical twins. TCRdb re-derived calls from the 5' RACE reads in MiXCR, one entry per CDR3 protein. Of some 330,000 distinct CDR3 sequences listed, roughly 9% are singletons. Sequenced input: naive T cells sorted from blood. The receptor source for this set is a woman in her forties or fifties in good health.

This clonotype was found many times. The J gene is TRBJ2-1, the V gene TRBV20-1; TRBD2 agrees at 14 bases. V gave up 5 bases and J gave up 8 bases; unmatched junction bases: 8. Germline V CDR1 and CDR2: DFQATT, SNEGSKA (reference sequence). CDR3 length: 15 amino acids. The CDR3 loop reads CSAPQGTSGSDEQFF. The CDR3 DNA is TGCAGTGCTCCGCAGGGGACTAGCGGGAGCGATGAGCAGTTCTTC.

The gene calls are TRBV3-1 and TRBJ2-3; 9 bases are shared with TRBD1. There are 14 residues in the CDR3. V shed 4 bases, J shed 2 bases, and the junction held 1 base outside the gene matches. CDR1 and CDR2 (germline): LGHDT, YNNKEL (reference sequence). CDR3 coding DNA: TGTGCCAGCAGCCGGACAGGGGCCACAGATACGCAGTATTTT. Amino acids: CASSRTGATDTQYF.

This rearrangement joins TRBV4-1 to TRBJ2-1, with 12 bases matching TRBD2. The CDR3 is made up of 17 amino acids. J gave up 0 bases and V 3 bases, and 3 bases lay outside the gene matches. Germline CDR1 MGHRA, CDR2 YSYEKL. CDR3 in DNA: TGCGCCAGCAGCCATGGACTAGCGGGGTACTCCTACAATGAGCAGTTCTTC. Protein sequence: CASSHGLAGYSYNEQFF.

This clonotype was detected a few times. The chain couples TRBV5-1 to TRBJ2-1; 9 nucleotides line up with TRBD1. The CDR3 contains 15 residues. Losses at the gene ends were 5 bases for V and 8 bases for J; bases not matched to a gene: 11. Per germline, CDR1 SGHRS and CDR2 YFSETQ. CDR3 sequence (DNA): TGCGCCAGCAGGCCATCACAGGGGGCGCGCGATGAGCAGTTCTTC. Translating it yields CASRPSQGARDEQFF. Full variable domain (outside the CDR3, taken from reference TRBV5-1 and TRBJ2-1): KAGVTQTPRYLIKTRGQQVTLSCSPISGHRSVSWYQQTPGQGLQFLFEYFSETQRNKGNFPGRFSGRQFSNSRSEMNVSTLELGDSALYLCASRPSQGARDEQFFGPGTRLTVL.

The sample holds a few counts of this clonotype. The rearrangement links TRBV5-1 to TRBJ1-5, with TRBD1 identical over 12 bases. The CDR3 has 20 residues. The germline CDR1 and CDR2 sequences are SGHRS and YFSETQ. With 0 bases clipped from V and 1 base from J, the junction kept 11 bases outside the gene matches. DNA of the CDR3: TGCGCCAGCAGCTTGGGCTTACCGGGACAGGGGGCGGAAAGCAATCAGCCCCAGCATTTT. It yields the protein CASSLGLPGQGAESNQPQHF.

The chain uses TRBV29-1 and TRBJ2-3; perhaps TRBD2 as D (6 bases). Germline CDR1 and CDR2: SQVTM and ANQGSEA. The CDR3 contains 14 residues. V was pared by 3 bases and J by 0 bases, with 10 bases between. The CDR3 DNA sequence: TGCAGCGTTGAGGGTAGCGGAAGCACAGATACGCAGTATTTT. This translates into CSVEGSGSTDTQYF.

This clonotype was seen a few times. The CDR3 sequence is CSAREGGGETQYF. CDR3 coding DNA: TGCAGTGCTAGAGAGGGGGGAGGGGAGACCCAGTACTTC. This chain connects TRBV20-1 to TRBJ2-5; 7 bases fit TRBD2. Per the germline V gene, CDR1 is DFQATT and CDR2 is SNEGSKA (reference sequence). The CDR3 sequence is 13 residues long. After removal of 0 bases from V and 5 bases from J, the junction contained 3 bases not matched to a gene.

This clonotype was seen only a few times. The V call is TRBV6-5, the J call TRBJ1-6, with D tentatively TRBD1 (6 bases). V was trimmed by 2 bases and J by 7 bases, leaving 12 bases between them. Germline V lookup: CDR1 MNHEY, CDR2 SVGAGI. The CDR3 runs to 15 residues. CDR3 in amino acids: CASSYQTGTNSPLHF. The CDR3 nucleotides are TGTGCCAGCAGTTACCAGACAGGAACAAATTCACCCCTCCACTTT.

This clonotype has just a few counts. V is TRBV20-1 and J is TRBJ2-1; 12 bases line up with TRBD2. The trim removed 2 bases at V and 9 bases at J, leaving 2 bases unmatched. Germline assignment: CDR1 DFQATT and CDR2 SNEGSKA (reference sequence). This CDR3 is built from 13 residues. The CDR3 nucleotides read TGCAGTGCTAGACTAGCGGGAGGGCGTGAGCAGTTCTTC. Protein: CSARLAGGREQFF.

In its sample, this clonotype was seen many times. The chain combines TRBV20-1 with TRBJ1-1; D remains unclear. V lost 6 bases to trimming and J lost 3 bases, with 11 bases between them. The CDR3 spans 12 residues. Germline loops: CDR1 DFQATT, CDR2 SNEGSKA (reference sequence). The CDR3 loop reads CSARLTDTEAFF. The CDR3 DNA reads TGCAGTGCCAGACTCACGGACACTGAAGCTTTCTTT.

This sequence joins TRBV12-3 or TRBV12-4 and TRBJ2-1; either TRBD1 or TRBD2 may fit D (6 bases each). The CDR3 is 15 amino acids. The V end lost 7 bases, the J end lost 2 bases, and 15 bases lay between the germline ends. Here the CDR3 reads CASNEARGPYNEQFF. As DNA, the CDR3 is TGTGCCAGCAATGAGGCCCGGGGGCCCTACAATGAGCAGTTCTTC.

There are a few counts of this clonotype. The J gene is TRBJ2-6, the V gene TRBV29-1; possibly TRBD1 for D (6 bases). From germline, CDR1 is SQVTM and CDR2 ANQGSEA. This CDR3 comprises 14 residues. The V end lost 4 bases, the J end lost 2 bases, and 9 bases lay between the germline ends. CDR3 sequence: CSVGGQAGANVLTF. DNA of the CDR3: TGCAGCGTTGGGGGGCAGGCTGGGGCCAACGTCCTGACTTTC.

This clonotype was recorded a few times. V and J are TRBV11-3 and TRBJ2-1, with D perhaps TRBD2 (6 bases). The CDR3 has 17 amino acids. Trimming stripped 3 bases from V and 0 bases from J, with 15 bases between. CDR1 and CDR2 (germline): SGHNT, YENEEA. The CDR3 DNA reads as TGTGCCAGCAGCTTTCGGACTACCCTATTCTCCTACAATGAGCAGTTCTTC. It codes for CASSFRTTLFSYNEQFF. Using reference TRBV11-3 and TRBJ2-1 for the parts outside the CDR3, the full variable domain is EAGVVQSPRYKIIEKKQPVAFWCNPISGHNTLYWYLQNLGQGPELLIRYENEEAVDDSQLPKDRFSAERLKGVDSTLKIQPAELGDSAVYLCASSFRTTLFSYNEQFFGPGTRLTVL.

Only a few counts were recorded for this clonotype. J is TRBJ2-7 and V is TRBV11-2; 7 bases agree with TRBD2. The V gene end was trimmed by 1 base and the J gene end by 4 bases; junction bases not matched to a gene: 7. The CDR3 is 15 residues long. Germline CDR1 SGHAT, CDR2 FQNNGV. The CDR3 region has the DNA TGTGCCAGCAGCTTAGCTGGCGGGAGTTGGTACGAGCAGTACGTC. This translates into CASSLAGGSWYEQYV.

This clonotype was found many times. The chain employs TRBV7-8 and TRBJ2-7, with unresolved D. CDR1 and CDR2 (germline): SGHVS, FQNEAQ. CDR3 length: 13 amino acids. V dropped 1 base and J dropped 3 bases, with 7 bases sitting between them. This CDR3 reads CASSLDMVYEQYF. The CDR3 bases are TGTGCCAGCAGCTTAGACATGGTCTACGAGCAGTACTTC.

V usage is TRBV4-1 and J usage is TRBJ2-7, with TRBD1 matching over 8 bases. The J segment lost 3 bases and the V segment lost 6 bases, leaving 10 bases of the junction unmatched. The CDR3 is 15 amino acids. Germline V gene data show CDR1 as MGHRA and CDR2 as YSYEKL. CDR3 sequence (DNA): TGCGCCAGCAGACCAACGACAGGGGCGGTCTACGAGCAGTACTTC. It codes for CASRPTTGAVYEQYF.

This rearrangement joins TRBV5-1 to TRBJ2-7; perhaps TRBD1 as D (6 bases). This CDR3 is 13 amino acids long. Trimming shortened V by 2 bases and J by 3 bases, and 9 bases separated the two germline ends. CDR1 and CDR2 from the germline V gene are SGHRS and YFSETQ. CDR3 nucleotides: TGCGCCAGCAGCTTAGACAGGAACTACGAGCAGTACGTC. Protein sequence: CASSLDRNYEQYV.

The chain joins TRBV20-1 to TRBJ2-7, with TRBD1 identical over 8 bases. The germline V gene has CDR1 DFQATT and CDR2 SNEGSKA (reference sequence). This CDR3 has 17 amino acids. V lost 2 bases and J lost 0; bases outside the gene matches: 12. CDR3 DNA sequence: TGCAGTGCTAGAATGGCGTCAGGGGGCGAAGGCTCCTACGAGCAGTACTTC. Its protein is CSARMASGGEGSYEQYF.

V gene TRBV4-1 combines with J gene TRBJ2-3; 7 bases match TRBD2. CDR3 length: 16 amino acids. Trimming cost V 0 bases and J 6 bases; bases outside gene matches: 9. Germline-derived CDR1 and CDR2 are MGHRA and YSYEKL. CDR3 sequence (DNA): TGCGCCAGCAGCCAAGATAGCCTAGCGGCTTCTGATACGCAGTATTTT. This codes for CASSQDSLAASDTQYF.